The clone carrying this T cell receptor beta chain has only one observation. The antigen is not known. Produced via immunoSEQ multiplex PCR; TCRdb's table is partial and in-frame only. The data show about 86,000 clones, 91% seen once. This record belongs to a study of graft-versus-host responses after intestinal transplantation. Study-level information: Multivisceral, liver-intestinal, or isolated intestinal grafts went to recipients. Regarding the study as a whole: In recipient marrow, GvH clones were found, and some appeared first in ileum or blood. Some patients had graft-donor T cell macrochimerism. In their allografts, the ratios of graft-versus-host to host-versus-graft T cell clones were high.

The sequence was obtained from a human donor who received an intestinal transplant. The sequences come from unstimulated CD8+ T cells sorted from spleen or lymph node cells, collected before intestinal transplant.

The CDR3 here is CASSAFLVGFEQFF. The CDR3 bases are TGTGCCAGCAGTGCGTTCCTAGTTGGGTTTGAGCAGTTCTTC. V usage is TRBV2 and J usage is TRBJ2-1; D uncertain. V lost 4 bases and J lost 9, with 16 bases in between. CDR1 SNHLY and CDR2 FYNNEI come from the germline V gene. The CDR3 has 14 residues.